This T cell receptor (beta chain) stems from a study of blood T cell repertoires in COVID-19. Across the study: Samples came from the United States, Italy and Spain, spanning acute and convalescent COVID-19. Sources were T cells, B-cell-depleted T cells, or PBMCs; the material itself was cDNA or gDNA.

The germline gives CDR1 SNHLY, CDR2 FYNNEI. Unmatched junction bases numbered 5, after V lost 4 bases and J lost 2 bases. CDR3 size: 15 residues. Per the original data handling: Reference gene primer amplification in the assay estimated nucleated cell counts. Sequencing was performed with immunoSEQ multiplex PCR; in TCRdb, only in-frame clones are kept and a portion is missing. V, J and clone size are those of that table, while D and trimming were read from the DNA. The table shows just under 40,000 clones, with over 85% occurring only once. The rearrangement links TRBV2 to TRBJ2-5, with 9 bases aligning to TRBD1. The receptor's source is a human donor with active COVID-19. The donor label of this sample is uncertain. The sequenced sample was peripheral blood. The CDR3 here is CASSADRGSQETQYF. Written as DNA, the CDR3 is TGTGCCAGCAGTGCGGACAGGGGATCTCAAGAGACCCAGTACTTC.